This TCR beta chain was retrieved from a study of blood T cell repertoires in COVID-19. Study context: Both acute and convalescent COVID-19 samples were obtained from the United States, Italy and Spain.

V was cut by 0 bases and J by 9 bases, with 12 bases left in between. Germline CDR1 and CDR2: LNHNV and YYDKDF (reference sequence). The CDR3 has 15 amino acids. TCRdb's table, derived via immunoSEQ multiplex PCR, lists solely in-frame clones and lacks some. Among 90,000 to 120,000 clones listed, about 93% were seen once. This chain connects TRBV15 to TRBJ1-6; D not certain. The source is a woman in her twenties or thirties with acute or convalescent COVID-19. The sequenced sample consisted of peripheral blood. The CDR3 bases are TGTGCCACCAGCAGAGAGTTGGCGGATGTTTCACCCCTCCACTTT. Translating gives CATSRELADVSPLHF.